This record covers a single TCR beta chain. The CDR3 totals 16 residues. Germline CDR1 SEHNR, CDR2 FQNEAQ (reference sequence). J gave up 3 bases and V 5 bases, and 10 bases lay outside the gene matches. This record belongs to a study of blood T cell repertoires in COVID-19. In the study overall: COVID-19 samples, acute and convalescent, were from the United States, Italy and Spain.

TCRdb's table, derived via immunoSEQ multiplex PCR, lists solely in-frame clones and lacks some. The sample holds about 120,000 clones, around 79% seen once. The TCR originated in a man between 65 and 85 years old with acute or convalescent COVID-19. Sequencing was done on a sample of peripheral blood. This chain links TRBV7-9 with TRBJ1-1; 9 bases fit TRBD1. The CDR3 protein is CASSPGTGRRDTEAFF. The DNA of the CDR3 is TGTGCCAGCAGCCCCGGGACAGGGCGTAGAGACACTGAAGCTTTCTTT.